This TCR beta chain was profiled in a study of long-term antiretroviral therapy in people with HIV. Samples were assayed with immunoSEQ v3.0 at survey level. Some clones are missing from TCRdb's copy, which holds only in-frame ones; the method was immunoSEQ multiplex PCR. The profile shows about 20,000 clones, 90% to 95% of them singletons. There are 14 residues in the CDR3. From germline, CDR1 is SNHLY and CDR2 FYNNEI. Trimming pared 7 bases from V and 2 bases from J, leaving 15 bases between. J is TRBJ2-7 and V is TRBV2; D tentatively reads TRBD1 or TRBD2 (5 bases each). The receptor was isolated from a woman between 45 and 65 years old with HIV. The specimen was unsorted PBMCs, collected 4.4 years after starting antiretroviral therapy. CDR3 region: CASNQNGAAYEQYF. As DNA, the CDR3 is TGTGCCAGCAACCAAAACGGGGCCGCCTACGAGCAGTACTTC.